The T cell receptor beta chain under discussion was sequenced for a study of shared T cell receptors in the human thymus. The data were produced by immunoSEQ multiplex PCR, yet TCRdb's version contains in-frame clones alone and is incomplete. The sample shows hundreds of thousands of clones, approximately 88% of them seen only once. V shed 3 bases and J 3 bases; nucleotides not matched to a gene: 10. Germline V lookup: CDR1 LGHNA, CDR2 YSLEER. The CDR3 is made up of 16 amino acids. These data also featured in a second study, about human thymus T cells.

The V call is TRBV4-3, the J call TRBJ2-7; 8 bases match TRBD2. The TCR originated in a boy under three years old with a congenital heart defect. The material sequenced was thymocytes. CDR3 region: CASSQATGTSVYEQYF. In DNA form, the CDR3 reads TGCGCCAGCAGCCAGGCTACCGGGACTAGTGTCTACGAGCAGTACTTC.